The 10 T cell receptor beta chains reported below all come from one sample, sequenced in a study of post-analysis software for immune sequencing data. Carried by the TCR beta cDNA libraries were unique molecular identifiers. MiXCR, run by TCRdb on the PCR reads, gives a single entry per CDR3 protein. The profile shows about 540,000 distinct CDR3 sequences, about a third of them singletons. The study's findings and limits: The five TRBV segments detected at higher frequency in patients than in controls included TRBV5-6, TRBV5-1 and TRBV20-1.

These TCRs' antigens remain unknown. The sample taken for sequencing was blood. All receptors come from a girl aged 2-17 years with multiple sclerosis.

In its sample, this clonotype was seen a few times. The chain uses TRBV6-6 and TRBJ1-6; D is ambiguous. CDR1 is MNHNY and CDR2 is SVGAGI in the germline V gene (reference sequence). The CDR3 is 14 amino acids. Trimming took off 2 bases at V and 10 bases at J, with 12 bases between the two ends. CDR3 region: CASSYNGVNSPLHF. The CDR3 nucleotides are TGTGCCAGCAGTTACAACGGGGTCAACTCACCCCTCCACTTT.

The chain employs TRBV9 and TRBJ1-1, with D hard to call. The CDR3 covers 13 residues. Germline CDR1 reads SGDLS; CDR2 reads YYNGEE. The V gene lost 0 bases and the J gene lost 5 bases, with 8 bases spanning the gap. The CDR3, as DNA: TGTGCCAGCAGCGTAGCCCCCGGAACTGAAGCTTTCTTT. This encodes CASSVAPGTEAFF.

Details on this clonotype: Germline and junction disagree at one end, which may indicate a read error. The CDR3, as DNA: TGTGCCGGCAGCCCTGGTCTGGCGGGCAACCACTACGAGCAGTACTTC. Its protein is CAGSPGLAGNHYEQYF. This sequence joins TRBV7-6 and TRBJ2-7; perhaps TRBD2 as D (5 bases). The V gene's germline CDR1 is SGHVS and CDR2 FNYEAQ. CDR3 length: 16 residues. Full variable domain (rest looked up from reference TRBV7-6 and TRBJ2-7): GAGVSQSPRYKVTKRGQDVALRCDPISGHVSLYWYRQALGQGPEFLTYFNYEAQQDKSGLPNDRFSAERPEGSISTLTIQRTEQRDSAMYRCAGSPGLAGNHYEQYFGPGTRLTVT.

This clonotype was seen just once. This rearrangement joins TRBV10-3 to TRBJ2-1; 10 bases are a match to TRBD1. J gave up 6 bases and V 4 bases, and 6 bases lay outside the gene matches. Germline V gene sequence: CDR1 ENHRY, CDR2 SYGVKD. The CDR3 runs to 15 residues. CDR3 coding DNA: TGTGCCATCAGTGTAACCGGGACAGGGGTCAATGAGCAGTTCTTC. It codes for CAISVTGTGVNEQFF.

V is TRBV6-4 and J is TRBJ2-5, with D perhaps matching TRBD1 (5 bases). Germline CDR1 and CDR2: MRHNA and SNTAGT. V shed 4 bases and J shed 4 bases, with 16 bases lying between them. This CDR3 is 15 amino acids long. The CDR3 bases are TGTGCCAGCAGTGGGGGCGACGACGCTAGAGAGACCCAGTACTTC. Protein product: CASSGGDDARETQYF.

DNA for the CDR3: TGTGCCAGCAGCGCGACCTCCTGGGGGGCAGAGACCCAGTACTTC. Amino acid sequence: CASSATSWGAETQYF. The chain links TRBV7-9 to TRBJ2-5, with D possibly being TRBD1 or TRBD2 (6 bases each). The V end was cut by 5 bases, the J end by 4 bases, with 17 bases between. The CDR3 has 15 residues. Germline V gives CDR1 SEHNR, CDR2 FQNEAQ (reference sequence).

This chain links TRBV13 with TRBJ2-5, with a tentative D call TRBD1 (6 bases). This CDR3 is 14 amino acids long. V shed 5 bases and J shed 1 base, with 11 bases lying between them. Looked up from germline, CDR1 is PRHDT and CDR2 is FYEKMQ (reference sequence). The CDR3 coding sequence is TGTGCCAGCAGCCAAAGGACAGCCCAAGAGACCCAGTACTTC. It yields the protein CASSQRTAQETQYF.

This clonotype was counted a few times. The chain is built from TRBV20-1 and TRBJ2-7; D perhaps matches TRBD1 (6 bases). The germline V gene has CDR1 DFQATT and CDR2 SNEGSKA (reference sequence). The CDR3 is made up of 14 amino acids. V was pared by 1 base and J by 3 bases, with 13 bases between. The CDR3 DNA follows: TGCAGTGCTAGAGTCTCAGGGGCCCACTACGAGCAGTACTTC. It is translated as CSARVSGAHYEQYF.

Here the CDR3 DNA reads TGTGCCAGCAGCCCCCTCTGGATGCAGGGCAATCAGCCCCAGCATTTT. Its translation is CASSPLWMQGNQPQHF. The V call is TRBV12-3 or TRBV12-4, the J call TRBJ1-5; no clear D. This CDR3 is 16 amino acids long. Trimming left V 6 bases short and J 2 bases short, with 17 bases between.

Only a few counts were recorded for this clonotype. The J gene is TRBJ2-3, the V gene TRBV20-1, with a possible D match to TRBD1 (5 bases). The CDR3 totals 12 residues. V was trimmed by 6 bases and J by 6 bases, leaving 13 bases between them. Germline V gene lookup returns CDR1 DFQATT and CDR2 SNEGSKA (reference sequence). The CDR3 spells CSATDTTDTQYF. CDR3 sequence (DNA): TGCAGTGCCACGGACACGACGGATACGCAGTATTTT.